The next 11 T cell receptor beta chains were all read from a single sample in a study of identifying expanded T cells in peripheral blood. Some clones are missing from TCRdb's copy, which holds only in-frame ones; the method was immunoSEQ multiplex PCR. Of about 80,000 clones in the sample, 70% to 90% were seen once. The sample taken for sequencing was blood. The receptors were gathered from a person aged 18 to 70 in good health.

The chain has TRBV11-3 and TRBJ2-2, with D tentatively TRBD1 (5 bases). Trimming cost V 0 bases and J 0 bases, with 11 bases left between them. This CDR3 is 17 amino acids long. The germline gives CDR1 SGHNT, CDR2 YENEEA. The CDR3 is CASSLDRPGTNTGELFF. CDR3 nucleotide sequence: TGTGCCAGCAGCTTAGATCGGCCAGGGACGAACACCGGGGAGCTGTTTTTT.

The gene calls are TRBV6-1 and TRBJ1-1, with D unresolved. Trimming stripped 2 bases from V and 11 bases from J, with 18 bases between. Germline CDR1 and CDR2: MNHNS and SASEGT. This CDR3 has 14 amino acids. The CDR3 bases are TGTGCCAGCAGTGAACTCCCGGCCGTAGGTAAGGCTTTCTTT. The encoded protein is CASSELPAVGKAFF.

This rearrangement joins TRBV19 to TRBJ2-1; D is ambiguous. The germline gives CDR1 LNHDA, CDR2 SQIVND (reference sequence). V shed 3 bases and J shed 10 bases, with 16 bases lying between them. CDR3 length: 14 amino acids. CDR3 nucleotide sequence: TGTGCCAGTAGTATCCTGGGGTCCGCGAACGAGCAGTTCTTC. Its translation is CASSILGSANEQFF.

The chain employs TRBV28 and TRBJ1-2; unclear D gene. Trimming pared 3 bases from V and 3 bases from J, leaving 5 bases between. The germline gives CDR1 MDHEN, CDR2 SYDVKM. The CDR3 extends over 12 amino acids. CDR3 nucleotide sequence: TGTGCCAGCAGTTTGAACGACTATGGCTACACCTTC. Translation gives CASSLNDYGYTF.

In its sample, this clone was seen once. The CDR3 sequence is CASSQGAWGQGASHEQFF. The CDR3 nucleotides read TGCGCCAGCAGCCAAGGGGCTTGGGGACAGGGGGCTTCCCATGAGCAGTTCTTC. The chain joins TRBV4-3 to TRBJ2-1; 12 bases fit TRBD1. V was clipped by 1 base and J by 8 bases; unmatched bases: 12. The CDR3 length is 18 residues. Germline V gives CDR1 LGHNA, CDR2 YSLEER.

The chain uses TRBV5-1 and TRBJ2-6; D gene uncertain. The CDR3 totals 16 residues. V lost 3 bases and J 0 bases, leaving 10 bases between the germline ends. Per germline, CDR1 SGHRS and CDR2 YFSETQ. The CDR3 DNA follows: TGCGCCAGCAGCTCCGAGGTTAGCTCTGGGGCCAACGTCCTGACTTTC. It yields the protein CASSSEVSSGANVLTF.

This chain joins TRBV28 and TRBJ2-7; D might be TRBD1 (6 bases). The CDR3 consists of 15 residues. The germline V gene has CDR1 MDHEN and CDR2 SYDVKM. V lost 7 bases, J lost 0 bases, and 16 bases lay in between. This CDR3 is CASTSQGQSSYEQYF. The CDR3 DNA is TGTGCCAGCACTTCCCAGGGGCAAAGCTCCTACGAGCAGTACTTC.

There are a few counts of this clone. The gene calls are TRBV18 and TRBJ1-3; possibly TRBD1 for D (6 bases). The CDR3 covers 14 residues. Trimming removed 5 bases at V and 0 bases at J, with 8 bases between. Germline CDR1 reads KGHSH; CDR2 reads LQKENI. CDR3 protein: CASSTGNSGNTIYF. The DNA for the CDR3 is TGTGCCAGCTCAACAGGGAACTCTGGAAACACCATATATTTT.

The CDR3 DNA sequence: TGCGCCAGCAGCCAAGTCCCCGGGGTAGATGAAGCTTTCTTT. Residues: CASSQVPGVDEAFF. The chain carries TRBV4-1 and TRBJ1-1; D gene uncertain. Germline CDR1 reads MGHRA; CDR2 reads YSYEKL. This CDR3 is 14 amino acids long. Trimming took off 1 base at V and 7 bases at J, with 13 bases between the two ends.

The chain couples TRBV4-2 to TRBJ2-2; 8 positions agree with TRBD2. With V trimmed by 2 bases and J by 6 bases, 11 bases remained unmatched. CDR3 length equals 17 residues. Germline V gene sequence: CDR1 LGHNA, CDR2 YNFKEQ. In DNA form, the CDR3 reads TGTGCCAGCAGCCAAAACCCGGGACTAGGAGGGCCCGGGGAGCTGTTTTTT. Translated: CASSQNPGLGGPGELFF.

The gene calls are TRBV10-3 and TRBJ1-2, with D perhaps TRBD1 (6 bases). Germline assignment: CDR1 ENHRY and CDR2 SYGVKD. The CDR3 has 14 residues. Deletions cut 11 bases from V and 1 base from J, with 17 bases between. The CDR3 region is CASTPGGGNYGYTF. CDR3 sequence (DNA): TGTGCCTCCACCCCTGGAGGGGGTAACTATGGCTACACCTTC.